Detailed here is one T cell receptor beta chain. Its antigen target is currently unknown. Base qualities were left out, and no much larger clone turns up one base away. In total, 600 or so healthy bone marrow donors made up the cohort. All cohort members were sampled while nominally healthy, although unrecorded immune exposures were likely present. The donor tested CMV seropositive and was one of the 289 seropositive cohort members. Each donor provided a peripheral blood sample, and peripheral blood mononuclear cells were used for TCR beta sequencing. The Qiagen DNeasy Blood Extraction Kit was used to extract genomic DNA from the blood cell samples. The source of the sample is a study of cytomegalovirus exposure and HLA in healthy donors (dated by TCRdb to 2015 to 2018). Turning to the overall study: According to an earlier analysis of a few hundred of the donors, about 190 million T cells yielded some 120 million unique TCR beta sequences and about 300 Gb of sequence data. Roughly 300 gigabases of sequencing data and tens of millions of unique TCR sequences were included in an early release covering under 650 HLA-typed donors. The genetic ancestry cluster associated with self-reported Caucasian donors included around four fifths of the approximately 400 genotyped donors. The study was designed to test whether signatures of past pathogen exposure could be identified by cataloging public T cell receptors. The study profiled the T cell repertoires of hundreds of subjects by immunosequencing and related them to cytomegalovirus serostatus. Besides the first cohort of roughly 700 subjects, a separate validation cohort made up of around 120 different subjects was used. To predict cytomegalovirus infection status, the study brought together high-throughput TCR immunosequencing, statistical association of individual TCRs with disease status, and machine learning. In a later analysis, previously published TCR beta repertoires from some 640 donors were re-analyzed and high-resolution HLA genotyping was added so that TCR occurrence patterns could be studied. Rather than using new phenotypic data, the later analysis identified candidate immune exposures from TCR beta sequences and from how often those sequences occurred across donors. An earlier analysis of some 500 of the donors used high-throughput TCR beta sequencing to judge whether each TCR beta V gene segment behaved as functional or pseudogenic. Donor age, sex, ethnicity and CMV serostatus were collected together with the repertoire data. A later genetic analysis took genome-wide SNP genotypes for 398 of the 666 donors and used that subset as a discovery cohort. Every repertoire in the discovery cohort had been generated on one and the same sequencing platform. HLA typing covered class I and class II loci at four-digit resolution. Typing coverage varied by locus: about 629-630 donors for A, B, C, DRB1 and DQB1; approximately 560 for DQA1; 600 to 610 for DPA1; about 450 for DPB1. Roughly 5 DR-DQ haplotypes were handled as single units for association and clustering, since linkage in the cohort was strong. Among about 400 genotyped donors of the cohort, an average of around 240,000 unique TCR beta nucleotide sequences was sequenced per donor, of which roughly 17% were non-productive. The full study reports these points: An earlier analysis of approximately 570 of the donors showed that most TCR beta V segments appeared in productive rearrangements either about 87% or about 30% of the time, which broadly matched IMGT annotations. Because some donors lacked HLA typing at each locus, the association tests relied only on the typed subset. Compared with equally common non-associated chains, HLA-associated TCR beta chains in a later analysis were more clonally expanded and had lower generation probabilities. A later analysis reported that several top co-occurrence clusters appeared linked to parvovirus B19, influenza, CMV and Epstein-Barr virus. Three of the identified cytomegalovirus-associated TCR beta chains were confirmed in vitro to be specific for cytomegalovirus antigens. The study gave a list of about 150 TCR beta chains associated with cytomegalovirus. Because counts were too low, roughly 16 rarely observed V segments, including chromosome 9 orphons, were excluded from the earlier analysis of around 640 of the donors. A cluster of highly shared sequence variants was judged likely to represent a technical artifact of the sequencing pipeline. The presence/absence analyses assumed that sequencing depth was roughly uniform across donors, and that assumption may not be true. A later analysis found that TCR association rates varied across HLA loci, with DRB1 alleles showing the most associated TCRs and HLA-C alleles the fewest. Cytomegalovirus status was reported to be diagnosed by the classifier with high specificity and sensitivity in both the original and validation cohorts. In a later analysis, most CMV-associated TCR beta chains were found to appear HLA-restricted, with HLA associations seemingly driven largely by CMV exposure. The cohort was sequenced for TCR beta chains only, and without alpha or paired-chain data the features that could be detected were limited. According to the authors, the approach could potentially be generalized to other disease states and immunological phenotypes. Across donors, most TCR sequences were observed very rarely, whereas some public TCRs were present in many individuals. At a false discovery rate of 0.05, a later analysis linked around 17,000 TCR beta sequences to specific HLA alleles. A later genetic analysis associated a missense DCLRE1C variant with V-gene and J-gene trimming of TCR beta chains, and an independent cohort replicated the association. CMV serostatus was the only immune exposure information available for the cohort. A further reported finding was that TCR beta sequences accurately predicted the HLA-A and HLA-B alleles for most subjects in the first cohort. Linkage disequilibrium might explain the correlated functional status among segregating V segments, but an unknown experimental factor could not be ruled out. Compared with the roughly 600-donor mean, donors in an Asian-associated ancestry cluster had fewer N-insertions in productive TCRs, according to a later genetic analysis. When HLA alleles, especially DR and DQ, strongly co-occurred, attributing TCR associations to individual alleles was difficult.

Library creation used the immunoSEQ multiplex PCR assay. For the multiplex PCR, a mixture combining 60 forward primers for TCR Vbeta segments and 13 reverse primers for TCR Jbeta segments was used. Amplification of the CDR3 region of rearranged TCR beta genes was performed with a multiplex PCR assay on genomic DNA. Amplified TCR beta libraries were sequenced as 87-base-pair reads on the Illumina HiSeq System. Regarding the original processing steps: A later analysis counted 75 million to 100 million unique TCR beta chains across the 650 to 800 repertoires, and roughly 10 million of these chains were shared by at least two donors. Raw reads were error-corrected and collapsed into unique sequences by a nearest-neighbor algorithm in which closely related sequences were merged to remove PCR and sequencing errors. To assign V, D and J gene segments, CDR3 sequences were aligned to IMGT reference sequences. Each retained sequence needed at least a six-nucleotide match to both a V gene segment and a J gene segment. A rearrangement was called productive if the CDR3 had no stop codons and remained in frame with V and J, and every other rearrangement was called non-productive. Following IMGT convention, CDR3 was defined as the stretch from the second conserved V-encoded cysteine to the conserved J-encoded phenylalanine. Sequences without an unambiguous match to a single V gene segment were excluded from the earlier analysis of several hundred of the donors. An earlier analysis of a few hundred of the donors called V segments functional above 56.7% productive rearrangements and segregating when the between-donor standard deviation exceeded 5%. A statistical classification framework was built for diagnosing cytomegalovirus status from the catalog of TCR beta chain sequences. In a later analysis, TCR nucleotide sequences were compared against IMGT/GENE-DB human TR gene sequences so that V and J genes could be assigned. In a later analysis, CDR3 sequences and most-parsimonious VDJ recombination scenarios were assigned using the TCRdist pipeline. A later analysis defined each TCR beta chain by its CDR3 amino acid sequence plus V-gene family, and excluded reads lacking a unique V-gene family. As a way to deal with suspected cross-contamination and a sequencing artifact, a later analysis dropped hundreds of nucleotide sequences that were highly shared and had low generation probability. In a later analysis, a clonal expansion index was calculated for each public chain from normalized within-repertoire ranks of inferred template counts. In a later analysis, generation probabilities were computed using a VDJ recombination model fitted to out-of-frame rearrangements, and the results were checked against IGoR. Hypergeometric tests were used in a later analysis to score TCR-TCR, TCR-HLA and TCR-CMV co-occurrence, with a repertoire-size bias correction applied to the TCR pairs. False discovery rates were estimated in a later analysis by permuting HLA or CMV assignments 20 times. In a later analysis, co-occurring TCRs were grouped with DBSCAN, and TCRdist sequence similarity was added when clustering was performed within HLA-allele-positive subsets. Repertoires with fewer than 30,000 or more than 120,000 public chains, plus five repertoires with anomalous nucleotide sharing, were excluded from co-occurrence clustering. Sourced from immuneACCESS, this table was stored by TCRdb with only in-frame sequences that have V and J called. A share of the clones is absent; for the studies checked, an unresolved V gene accounts for under half, and the remainder has no known explanation. The DNA gave D and trimming, while V, J and clone size come from that table. Within this sample are some 150,000 clones, with 60% to 85% of them counted one time only. Jointly, the top ten make up about 1.7% of the sample.

Sequenced: PBMCs. The source of this sequence is a female donor in good health and CMV-seropositive.

In nucleotides, the sequence is TGTGCCTGGAGTATAACAGGCAATCAGCCCCAGCATTTT. This codes for CAWSITGNQPQHF. The rearranged chain carries TRBV30 and TRBJ1-5; no D gene can be assigned with confidence. CDR3 length: 13 amino acids, cysteine to phenylalanine. CDR3 DNA only is kept here, 39 bases in frame from base 1. Relative to germline, V is 2 bases shorter and J is 2 bases shorter, with 7 bases between their ends. According to the germline V gene (reference sequence), CDR1 reads GTSNPN and CDR2 reads SVGIG.